A single sample gave rise to the 9 T cell receptor beta chains below, sequenced in a study of control samples from healthy donors and cancer patients. Data came from immunoSEQ multiplex PCR; TCRdb stores just in-frame clones and leaves some out. The repertoire holds approximately 37,000 clones, 65% to 85% seen once, with roughly 21% in the top ten. Material for sequencing was PBMCs. These receptors were collected from a woman between 55 and 75 years old with lung cancer.

The chain employs TRBV6-2 or TRBV6-3 and TRBJ2-7, with D possibly TRBD2 on 5 matching bases. The CDR3 spans 20 residues. CDR1 and CDR2 (germline): MNHEY, SVGEGT. V lost 2 bases and J 7 bases, leaving 33 bases between the germline ends. The CDR3 DNA follows: TGTGCCAGCAGTTACCGGGCCCCGGATCGATCTACCGAAAAGGAGGCTGAGCAGTACTTC. Translated: CASSYRAPDRSTEKEAEQYF.

The gene calls are TRBV7-3 and TRBJ2-2, with D perhaps matching TRBD1 or TRBD2 (6 bases each). Germline assignment: CDR1 SGHTA and CDR2 FQGTGA. With 4 bases removed from V and 4 bases from J, the gap between germline ends came to 13 bases. The CDR3 loop spans 15 amino acids. CDR3 DNA: TGTGCCAGCAGCTCAGGGGCGGGGACCACCGGGGAGCTGTTTTTT. Translating it yields CASSSGAGTTGELFF.

The CDR3 protein is CASGPTPTTEAFF. DNA for the CDR3: TGTGCTAGTGGGCCCACACCGACCACTGAAGCTTTCTTT. V and J are TRBV12-5 and TRBJ1-1, with unresolved D. From germline, CDR1 is LGHNT and CDR2 FRNRAP. The ends were cut back, 6 bases at V and 4 bases at J, with 12 bases in the middle. The CDR3 is made up of 13 amino acids.

The V and J genes are TRBV10-2 and TRBJ2-1; TRBD2 aligns across 9 bases. The V and J ends lost 7 bases and 7 bases, in that order; junction bases with no gene match: 11. The CDR3 consists of 15 residues. The germline gives CDR1 WSHSY, CDR2 SAAADI. The CDR3 is CASKNIAGAYNEQFF. The CDR3 coding sequence is TGCGCCAGCAAAAACATAGCGGGAGCGTATAATGAGCAGTTCTTC.

This chain joins TRBV18 and TRBJ1-1; 7 bases fit TRBD1. The CDR3 is 14 residues long. Germline assignment: CDR1 KGHSH and CDR2 LQKENI. Trimming cost V 3 bases and J 5 bases; bases outside gene matches: 6. This CDR3 reads CASSPRTGETEAFF. For the CDR3, the DNA is TGTGCCAGCTCACCCCGGACAGGTGAAACTGAAGCTTTCTTT. The complete variable domain, with remaining parts taken from reference TRBV18 and TRBJ1-1, reads NAGVMQNPRHLVRRRGQEARLRCSPMKGHSHVYWYRQLPEEGLKFMVYLQKENIIDESGMPKERFSAEFPKEGPSILRIQQVVRGDSAAYFCASSPRTGETEAFFGQGTRLTVV.

This clone has only one observation. J is TRBJ1-6 and V is TRBV30, with D unclear. V gave up 1 base and J gave up 12 bases, with 7 bases separating them. Germline V gene lookup returns CDR1 GTSNPN and CDR2 SVGIG (reference sequence). CDR3 size: 11 residues. Written as DNA, the CDR3 is TGTGCCTGGAGTGAGGAGGGACCCCTCCACTTT. Translating gives CAWSEEGPLHF. Full variable domain (outside the CDR3, taken from reference TRBV30 and TRBJ1-6): SQTIHQWPATLVQPVGSPLSLECTVEGTSNPNLYWYRQAAGRGLQLLFYSVGIGQISSEVPQNLSASRPQDRQFILSSKKLLLSDSGFYLCAWSEEGPLHFGNGTRLTVT.

The chain joins TRBV6-5 to TRBJ2-7, with unresolved D. The CDR3 covers 11 residues. The germline CDR1 and CDR2 sequences are MNHEY and SVGAGI. V was cut by 1 base and J by 5 bases, with 3 bases left in between. The CDR3 nucleotides are TGTGCCAGCAGTTACTTGAACGAGCAGTACTTC. The encoded protein is CASSYLNEQYF.

The V call is TRBV19, the J call TRBJ2-1; no firm D call. The CDR3 totals 15 residues. Trimming shortened V by 2 bases and J by 0 bases, and 8 bases separated the two germline ends. Per the germline V gene, CDR1 is LNHDA and CDR2 is SQIVND (reference sequence). The CDR3: CASSISQSSYNEQFF. The CDR3 DNA reads TGTGCCAGTAGTATATCGCAGAGCTCCTACAATGAGCAGTTCTTC.

The chain couples TRBV7-2 to TRBJ2-1; 9 nucleotides agree with TRBD2. The V and J ends lost 3 bases and 7 bases, in that order; junction bases with no gene match: 10. The CDR3 loop spans 16 amino acids. Germline CDR1 and CDR2: SGHTA and FQGNSA. CDR3 DNA sequence: TGTGCCAGCAGCTTCTACCGACTAGCGGAAGGGAATGAGCAGTTCTTC. Residues: CASSFYRLAEGNEQFF. Using reference TRBV7-2 and TRBJ2-1 for the parts outside the CDR3, the full variable domain is GAGVSQSPSNKVTEKGKDVELRCDPISGHTALYWYRQSLGQGLEFLIYFQGNSAPDKSGLPSDRFSAERTGGSVSTLTIQRTQQEDSAVYLCASSFYRLAEGNEQFFGPGTRLTVL.